Described below is a single T cell receptor (beta chain) sequence and its context. This sample is part of a study of cytomegalovirus exposure and HLA in healthy donors. V was clipped by 3 bases and J by 4 bases, with 12 bases between them. Germline values: CDR1 ENHRY, CDR2 SYGVKD. This CDR3 is 14 amino acids long. PCR primers comprised 60 Vbeta and 13 Jbeta primers. Clones were sequenced by immunoSEQ multiplex PCR, and TCRdb holds only the in-frame ones, with some missing. The table has about 98,000 clones, under 75% seen once. The receptor's source is a female donor in good health and CMV-seronegative. V gene TRBV10-3 combines with J gene TRBJ1-2; tentative D call: TRBD1 (5 bases). The specimen was PBMCs. The chain's CDR3 is CAISESRAGYGYTF. The CDR3 coding sequence is TGTGCCATCAGTGAAAGCAGGGCTGGCTATGGCTACACCTTC.